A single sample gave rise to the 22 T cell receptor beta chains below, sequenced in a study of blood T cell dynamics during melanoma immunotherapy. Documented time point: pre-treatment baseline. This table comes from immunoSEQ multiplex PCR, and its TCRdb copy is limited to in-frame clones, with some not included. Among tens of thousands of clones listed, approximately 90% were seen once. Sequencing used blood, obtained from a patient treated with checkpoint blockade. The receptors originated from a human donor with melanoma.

The CDR3 reads CASSFSSSSYEQYF. The CDR3 nucleotides are TGCGCCAGCAGCTTTAGCTCAAGCTCCTACGAGCAGTACTTC. The J gene is TRBJ2-7, the V gene TRBV5-1; no clear D. The CDR3 totals 14 residues. The germline V and J ends were trimmed by 2 bases and 0 bases, with 9 bases remaining between them. Per the germline V gene, CDR1 is SGHRS and CDR2 is YFSETQ.

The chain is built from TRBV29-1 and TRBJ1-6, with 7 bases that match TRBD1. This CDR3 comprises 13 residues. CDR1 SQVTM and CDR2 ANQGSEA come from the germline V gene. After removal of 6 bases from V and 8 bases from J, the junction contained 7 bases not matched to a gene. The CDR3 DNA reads TGCAGCGTCCGACAGGGTGCCGATTCACCCCTCCACTTT. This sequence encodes CSVRQGADSPLHF.

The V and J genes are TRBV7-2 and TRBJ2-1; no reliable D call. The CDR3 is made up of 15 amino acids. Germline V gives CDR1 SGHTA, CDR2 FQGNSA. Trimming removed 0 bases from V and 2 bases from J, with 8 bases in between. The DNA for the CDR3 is TGTGCCAGCAGCTTAGCGTCGGGCCCCTACAATGAGCAGTTCTTC. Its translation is CASSLASGPYNEQFF. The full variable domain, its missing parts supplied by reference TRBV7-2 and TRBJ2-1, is GAGVSQSPSNKVTEKGKDVELRCDPISGHTALYWYRQSLGQGLEFLIYFQGNSAPDKSGLPSDRFSAERTGGSVSTLTIQRTQQEDSAVYLCASSLASGPYNEQFFGPGTRLTVL.

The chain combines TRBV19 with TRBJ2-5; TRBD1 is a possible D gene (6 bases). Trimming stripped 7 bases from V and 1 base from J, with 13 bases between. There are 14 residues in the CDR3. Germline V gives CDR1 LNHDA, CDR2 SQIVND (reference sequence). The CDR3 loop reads CASKGDSAQETQYF. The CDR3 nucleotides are TGTGCCAGTAAGGGGGATAGCGCCCAAGAGACCCAGTACTTC. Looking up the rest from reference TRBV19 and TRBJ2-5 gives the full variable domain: DGGITQSPKYLFRKEGQNVTLSCEQNLNHDAMYWYRQDPGQGLRLIYYSQIVNDFQKGDIAEGYSVSREKKESFPLTVTSAQKNPTAFYLCASKGDSAQETQYFGPGTRLLVL.

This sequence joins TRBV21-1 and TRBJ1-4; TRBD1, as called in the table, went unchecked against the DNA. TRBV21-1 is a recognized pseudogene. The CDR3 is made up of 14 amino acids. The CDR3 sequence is CASNLGGGNEKLFF. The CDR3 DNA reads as TGTGCCAGCAACCTAGGGGGTGGTAATGAAAAACTGTTTTTT.

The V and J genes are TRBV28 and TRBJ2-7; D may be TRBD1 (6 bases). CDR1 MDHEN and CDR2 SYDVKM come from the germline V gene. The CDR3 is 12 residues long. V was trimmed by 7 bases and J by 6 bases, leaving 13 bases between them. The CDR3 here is CASINSRGEQYF. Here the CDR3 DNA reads TGTGCCAGCATCAACTCCAGGGGCGAGCAGTACTTC. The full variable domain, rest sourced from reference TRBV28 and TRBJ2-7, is DVKVTQSSRYLVKRTGEKVFLECVQDMDHENMFWYRQDPGLGLRLIYFSYDVKMKEKGDIPEGYSVSREKKERFSLILESASTNQTSMYLCASINSRGEQYFGPGTRLTVT.

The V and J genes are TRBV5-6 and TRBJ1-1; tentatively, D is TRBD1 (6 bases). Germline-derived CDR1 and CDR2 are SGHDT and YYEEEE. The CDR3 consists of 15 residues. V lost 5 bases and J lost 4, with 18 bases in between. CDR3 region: CASRTVSGQITEAFF. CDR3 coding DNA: TGTGCCAGCAGGACCGTGTCGGGACAAATCACTGAAGCTTTCTTT.

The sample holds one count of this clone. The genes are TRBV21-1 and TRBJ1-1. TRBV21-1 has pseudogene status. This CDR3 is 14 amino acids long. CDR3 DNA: TGTGCCTCAAGGTCGGGGGGCGCGGACACTGAAGCTTTCTTT. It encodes CASRSGGADTEAFF.

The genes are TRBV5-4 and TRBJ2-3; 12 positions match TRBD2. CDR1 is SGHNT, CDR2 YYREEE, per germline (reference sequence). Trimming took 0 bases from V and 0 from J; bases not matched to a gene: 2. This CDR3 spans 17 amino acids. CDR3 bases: TGTGCCAGCAGCTTGGGGGGACTAGCGGGTAGCACAGATACGCAGTATTTT. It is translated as CASSLGGLAGSTDTQYF.

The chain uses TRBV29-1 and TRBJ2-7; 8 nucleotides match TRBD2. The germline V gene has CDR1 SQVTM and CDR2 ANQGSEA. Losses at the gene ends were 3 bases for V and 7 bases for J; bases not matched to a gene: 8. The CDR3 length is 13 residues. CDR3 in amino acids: CSVEAGGVGEQYF. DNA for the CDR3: TGCAGCGTTGAGGCGGGAGGCGTGGGAGAGCAGTACTTC.

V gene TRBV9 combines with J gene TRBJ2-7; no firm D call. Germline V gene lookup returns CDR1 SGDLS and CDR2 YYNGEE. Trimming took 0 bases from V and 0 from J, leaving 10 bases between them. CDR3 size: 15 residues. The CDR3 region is CASSVGELVSYEQYF. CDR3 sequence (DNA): TGTGCCAGCAGCGTAGGGGAACTTGTCTCCTACGAGCAGTACTTC.

The CDR3 DNA follows: TGTGCCAGCAGACGAGTAGGGGACACTGAAGCTTTCTTT. Its translation is CASRRVGDTEAFF. The chain couples TRBV6-1 to TRBJ1-1; maybe TRBD1 (5 bases). The CDR3 is made up of 13 amino acids. Germline V gene lookup returns CDR1 MNHNS and CDR2 SASEGT. V gave up 6 bases and J gave up 3 bases, with 11 bases separating them.

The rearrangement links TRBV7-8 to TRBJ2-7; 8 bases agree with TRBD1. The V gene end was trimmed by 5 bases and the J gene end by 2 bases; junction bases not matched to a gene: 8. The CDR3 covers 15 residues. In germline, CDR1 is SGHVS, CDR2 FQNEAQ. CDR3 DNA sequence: TGTGCCAGCAGCGCCCGACAGGGGATAACCTACGAGCAGTACTTC. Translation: CASSARQGITYEQYF.

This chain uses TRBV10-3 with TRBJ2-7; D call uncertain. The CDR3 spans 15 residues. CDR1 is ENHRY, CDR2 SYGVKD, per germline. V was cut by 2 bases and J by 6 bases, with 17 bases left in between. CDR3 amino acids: CAISETVGGVGEQYF. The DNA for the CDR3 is TGTGCCATCAGTGAGACGGTTGGTGGGGTCGGCGAGCAGTACTTC.

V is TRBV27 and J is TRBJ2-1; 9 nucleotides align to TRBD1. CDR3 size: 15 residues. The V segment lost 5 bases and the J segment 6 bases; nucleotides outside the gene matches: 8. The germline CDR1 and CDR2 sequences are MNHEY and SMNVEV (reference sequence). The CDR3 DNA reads TGTGCCAGCAGTCCGTGGACAGGGGCGGGCAATGAGCAGTTCTTC. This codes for CASSPWTGAGNEQFF.

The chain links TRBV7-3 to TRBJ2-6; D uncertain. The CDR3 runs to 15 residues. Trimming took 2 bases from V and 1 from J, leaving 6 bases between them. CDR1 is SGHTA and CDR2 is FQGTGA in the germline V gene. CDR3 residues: CASSLWASGANVLTF. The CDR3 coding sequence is TGTGCCAGCAGCTTATGGGCGTCTGGGGCCAACGTCCTGACTTTC.

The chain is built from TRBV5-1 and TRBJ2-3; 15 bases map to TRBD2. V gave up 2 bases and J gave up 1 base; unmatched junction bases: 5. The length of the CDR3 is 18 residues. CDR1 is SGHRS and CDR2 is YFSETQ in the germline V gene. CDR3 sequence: CASSFGLAGGVGTDTQYF. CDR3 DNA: TGCGCCAGCAGCTTCGGACTAGCGGGAGGGGTGGGCACAGATACGCAGTATTTT.

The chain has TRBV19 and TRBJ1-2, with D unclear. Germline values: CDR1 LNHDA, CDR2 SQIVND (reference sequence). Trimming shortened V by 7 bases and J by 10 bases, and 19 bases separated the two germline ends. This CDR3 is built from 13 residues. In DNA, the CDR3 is TGTGCCAGTACGCCCTCCTACAGAGGTCCCTACACCTTC. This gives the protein CASTPSYRGPYTF. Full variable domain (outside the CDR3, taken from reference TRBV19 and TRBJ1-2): DGGITQSPKYLFRKEGQNVTLSCEQNLNHDAMYWYRQDPGQGLRLIYYSQIVNDFQKGDIAEGYSVSREKKESFPLTVTSAQKNPTAFYLCASTPSYRGPYTFGSGTRLTVV.

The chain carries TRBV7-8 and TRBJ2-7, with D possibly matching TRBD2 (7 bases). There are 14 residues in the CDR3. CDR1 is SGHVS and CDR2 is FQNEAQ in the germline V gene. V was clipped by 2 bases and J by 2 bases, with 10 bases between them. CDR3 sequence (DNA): TGTGCCAGCAGCTTAAGGCGGGGGCCCTACGAGCAGTACTTC. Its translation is CASSLRRGPYEQYF.

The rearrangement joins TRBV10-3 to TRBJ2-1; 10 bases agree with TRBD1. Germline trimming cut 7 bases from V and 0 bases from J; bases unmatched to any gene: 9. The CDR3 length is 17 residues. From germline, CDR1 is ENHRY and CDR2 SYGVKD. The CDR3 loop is CAIKAGTGESSYNEQFF. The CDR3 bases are TGTGCCATCAAGGCGGGGACAGGGGAAAGCTCCTACAATGAGCAGTTCTTC.

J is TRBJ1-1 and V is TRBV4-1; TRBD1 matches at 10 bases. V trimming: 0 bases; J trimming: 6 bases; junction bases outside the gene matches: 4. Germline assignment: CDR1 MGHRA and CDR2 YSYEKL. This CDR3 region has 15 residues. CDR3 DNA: TGCGCCAGCAGCCAAGACGACAGGGGGCTGGCTGAAGCTTTCTTT. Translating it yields CASSQDDRGLAEAFF.

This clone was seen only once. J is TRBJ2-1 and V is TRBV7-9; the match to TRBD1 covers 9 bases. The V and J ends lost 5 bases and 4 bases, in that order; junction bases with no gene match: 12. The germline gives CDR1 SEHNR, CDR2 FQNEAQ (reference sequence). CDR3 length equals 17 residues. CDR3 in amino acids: CASSPRAADRGYNEQFF. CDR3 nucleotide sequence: TGTGCCAGCAGCCCTAGGGCGGCGGACAGGGGATACAATGAGCAGTTCTTC.